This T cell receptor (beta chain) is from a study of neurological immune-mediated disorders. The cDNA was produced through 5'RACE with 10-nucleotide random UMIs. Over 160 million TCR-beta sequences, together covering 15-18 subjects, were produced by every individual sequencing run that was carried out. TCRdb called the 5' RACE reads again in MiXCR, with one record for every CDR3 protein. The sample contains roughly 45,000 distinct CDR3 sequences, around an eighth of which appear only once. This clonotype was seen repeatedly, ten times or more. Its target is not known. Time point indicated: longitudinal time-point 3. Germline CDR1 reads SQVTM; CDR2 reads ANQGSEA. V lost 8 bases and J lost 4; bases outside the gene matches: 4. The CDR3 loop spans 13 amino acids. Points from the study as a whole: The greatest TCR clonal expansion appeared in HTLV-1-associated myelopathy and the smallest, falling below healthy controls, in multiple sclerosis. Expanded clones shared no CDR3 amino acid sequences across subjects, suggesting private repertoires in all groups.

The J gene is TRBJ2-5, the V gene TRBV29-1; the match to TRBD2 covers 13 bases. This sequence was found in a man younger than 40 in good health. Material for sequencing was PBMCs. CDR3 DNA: TGCAGCCCCAGACTAGCGGGGGGAGAGACCCAGTACTTC. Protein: CSPRLAGGETQYF.